One sample yielded the 30 T cell receptor beta chains listed below, sequenced in a study of shared clonotypes between healthy human individuals. TCRdb's copy holds only in-frame clones and misses some; the assay was immunoSEQ multiplex PCR. The sample has roughly 450,000 clones, 79% seen once. The sequencing sample was made of PBMCs. The source is a middle-aged woman in good health. Some clones in this sample may be carry-over from other donors' samples.

The chain combines TRBV25-1 with TRBJ2-2; 9 nucleotides match TRBD1. Germline lookup yields CDR1 MGHDK and CDR2 SYGVNS. The V gene end was trimmed by 6 bases and the J gene end by 2 bases; junction bases not matched to a gene: 4. The CDR3 is made up of 15 amino acids. The CDR3 protein is CASRGTGTNTGELFF. The CDR3 DNA sequence: TGTGCCAGCAGAGGGACAGGGACAAACACCGGGGAGCTGTTTTTT.

The sample holds one count of this clone. The chain joins TRBV21-1 to TRBJ2-2. TRBV21-1 is deemed a pseudogene. This CDR3 comprises 17 residues. CDR3 amino acids: CASSKVRAPTVTGELFF. The CDR3 DNA follows: TGTGCCAGCAGCAAAGTCCGGGCCCCGACGGTCACCGGGGAGCTGTTTTTT.

The chain recombines TRBV6-5 with TRBJ1-2; no clear D. The V gene lost 5 bases and the J gene lost 4 bases, with 5 bases spanning the gap. CDR1 is MNHEY, CDR2 SVGAGI, per germline. This CDR3 has 11 residues. In DNA form, the CDR3 reads TGTGCCAGCAGTGACACCTATGGCTACACCTTC. Its translation is CASSDTYGYTF.

The chain combines TRBV18 with TRBJ2-5; D perhaps matches TRBD1 (6 bases). The CDR3 sequence is 15 residues long. CDR1 and CDR2 from the germline V gene are KGHSH and LQKENI. With 6 bases removed from V and 3 bases from J, the gap between germline ends came to 17 bases. The CDR3 DNA follows: TGTGCCAGCTCCCGTTCGGACAGAGTTGAAGAGACCCAGTACTTC. Amino acid sequence: CASSRSDRVEETQYF.

This chain connects TRBV10-3 to TRBJ2-7, with D possibly matching TRBD1 (5 bases). This CDR3 comprises 15 residues. Trimming shortened V by 0 bases and J by 6 bases, and 15 bases separated the two germline ends. Germline assignment: CDR1 ENHRY and CDR2 SYGVKD. CDR3 residues: CAISESNGHPSEQYF. The CDR3 DNA reads TGTGCCATCAGTGAGTCTAACGGACATCCCTCCGAGCAGTACTTC.

The chain carries TRBV2 and TRBJ2-7; 8 nucleotides match TRBD1. Germline V lookup: CDR1 SNHLY, CDR2 FYNNEI. The V and J ends lost 1 base and 6 bases, in that order; junction bases with no gene match: 5. CDR3 length: 14 amino acids. Here the CDR3 reads CASSEGTGMAEQYF. CDR3 DNA: TGTGCCAGCAGTGAAGGGACAGGGATGGCCGAGCAGTACTTC.

This clone was seen repeatedly, ten times or more. The chain is built from TRBV4-1 and TRBJ2-2; 11 bases match TRBD2. V lost 0 bases, J lost 2 bases, and 5 bases stayed unmatched. Germline CDR1 and CDR2: MGHRA and YSYEKL. The CDR3 contains 18 residues. CDR3 protein: CASSQEAGLADNTGELFF. The CDR3 DNA sequence: TGCGCCAGCAGCCAAGAGGCGGGACTAGCGGACAACACCGGGGAGCTGTTTTTT.

The chain recombines TRBV30 with TRBJ2-5; possibly TRBD1 or TRBD2 for D (5 bases each). Trimming removed 2 bases from V and 5 bases from J, with 18 bases in between. This CDR3 comprises 15 residues. Germline lookup yields CDR1 GTSNPN and CDR2 SVGIG (reference sequence). The CDR3 DNA follows: TGTGCCTGGAGTCGAGAAGGGACCTCAAGGGAGACCCAGTACTTC. It encodes CAWSREGTSRETQYF.

CDR3 loop: CAISEGQGHYEQYF. CDR3 DNA: TGTGCCATCAGTGAGGGACAGGGGCACTACGAGCAGTACTTC. The chain couples TRBV10-3 to TRBJ2-5; the match to TRBD1 covers 9 bases. Near its end, the DNA agrees better with TRBJ2-7, so the J call may be wrong. The germline CDR1 and CDR2 sequences are ENHRY and SYGVKD. CDR3 length: 14 residues.

This clone came up many times. The CDR3 region is CASRPQDGEQFF. CDR3 bases: TGTGCCAGCAGGCCCCAGGATGGGGAGCAGTTCTTC. J is TRBJ2-1 and V is TRBV5-4, with D unresolved. The V gene's germline CDR1 is SGHNT and CDR2 YYREEE (reference sequence). The germline V and J ends were trimmed by 5 bases and 10 bases, with 13 bases remaining between them. This CDR3 is built from 12 residues.

This clone was recorded a few times. V and J are TRBV7-9 and TRBJ1-6; no clear D gene. CDR1 and CDR2 from the germline V gene are SEHNR and FQNEAQ (reference sequence). This CDR3 comprises 12 residues. The V end was cut by 1 base, the J end by 5 bases, with 0 bases between. CDR3 region: CASSLDNSPLHF. CDR3 in DNA: TGTGCCAGCAGCTTAGATAATTCACCCCTCCACTTT.

This rearrangement joins TRBV7-2 to TRBJ2-1; TRBD2 matches 7 bases. J was trimmed by 8 bases and V by 1 base; bases with no gene match: 11. The CDR3 loop spans 16 amino acids. In germline, CDR1 is SGHTA, CDR2 FQGNSA. The CDR3 sequence is CASSLDPASGGYEQFF. The CDR3, as DNA: TGTGCCAGCAGCTTAGACCCTGCTAGCGGAGGCTATGAGCAGTTCTTC.

The chain recombines TRBV6-1 with TRBJ2-3; D remains unclear. This CDR3 has 13 residues. Germline assignment: CDR1 MNHNS and CDR2 SASEGT. Trimming removed 2 bases from V and 0 bases from J, with 3 bases in between. The CDR3 coding sequence is TGTGCCAGCAGTGAACAGAGCACAGATACGCAGTATTTT. It is translated as CASSEQSTDTQYF.

The chain employs TRBV10-3 and TRBJ1-3; 9 nucleotides agree with TRBD1. The CDR3 runs to 14 residues. Germline V gene data show CDR1 as ENHRY and CDR2 as SYGVKD. The V segment lost 6 bases and the J segment 0 bases; nucleotides outside the gene matches: 0. CDR3 sequence reads: CAIRTGGSGNTIYF. CDR3 coding DNA: TGTGCCATCAGGACAGGGGGCTCTGGAAACACCATATATTTT.

About this clone itself: The same CDR3 arises from other DNA sequences in this sample as well. The genes are TRBV30 and TRBJ1-2; D is possibly TRBD1 (5 bases). This CDR3 is built from 13 residues. The germline CDR1 and CDR2 sequences are GTSNPN and SVGIG (reference sequence). Trimming stripped 0 bases from V and 5 bases from J, with 10 bases between. The CDR3 spells CAWSVQGAYGYTF. The CDR3 DNA reads TGTGCCTGGAGTGTACAAGGGGCGTATGGCTACACCTTC.

J is TRBJ2-5 and V is TRBV18, with D perhaps given as TRBD1 or TRBD2 (6 bases each). Germline CDR1 reads KGHSH; CDR2 reads LQKENI. CDR3 length: 12 residues. The V end was cut by 8 bases, the J end by 5 bases, with 12 bases between. The CDR3 region is CASGGGPETQYF. In DNA, the CDR3 is TGTGCCAGCGGAGGGGGGCCGGAGACCCAGTACTTC.

V usage is TRBV27 and J usage is TRBJ2-7; D may be TRBD2 (6 bases). Looked up from germline, CDR1 is MNHEY and CDR2 is SMNVEV (reference sequence). The CDR3 length is 14 residues. Trimming stripped 5 bases from V and 4 bases from J, with 15 bases between. In DNA, the CDR3 is TGTGCCAGCAGTAAAACCGGGAGCCCATACGAGCAGTACTTC. This sequence encodes CASSKTGSPYEQYF.

The V gene is TRBV10-3, the J gene TRBJ1-2; D gene unclear. V was shortened by 2 bases and J by 3 bases, with 4 bases between the two germline ends. The CDR3 contains 12 residues. Germline V CDR1 and CDR2: ENHRY, SYGVKD. The CDR3 loop is CAISEVHYGYTF. In DNA, the CDR3 is TGTGCCATCAGTGAGGTACACTATGGCTACACCTTC.

The chain couples TRBV19 to TRBJ2-5, with 8 bases identical to TRBD1. CDR3 size: 13 residues. In germline, CDR1 is LNHDA, CDR2 SQIVND (reference sequence). V lost 3 bases to trimming and J lost 7 bases; unmatched junction nucleotides: 4. This CDR3 is CASSILGTGTQYF. The CDR3 DNA is TGTGCCAGTAGTATCTTGGGGACAGGGACCCAGTACTTC.

This chain connects TRBV7-6 to TRBJ2-2; D may be TRBD2 (6 bases). V was shortened by 2 bases and J by 8 bases, with 15 bases between the two germline ends. Per germline, CDR1 SGHVS and CDR2 FNYEAQ. The CDR3 length is 15 residues. The DNA of the CDR3 is TGTGCCAGCAGCTTAAGGCCCTCAGGAGGGGGGGAGCTGTTTTTT. As protein: CASSLRPSGGGELFF.

This clone was counted once. This sequence joins TRBV5-1 and TRBJ1-1; D call uncertain. The CDR3 totals 15 residues. The germline V gene encodes CDR1 SGHRS and CDR2 YFSETQ. V lost 0 bases and J 1 base, leaving 10 bases between the germline ends. The CDR3 DNA is TGCGCCAGCAGCTTGGATCCCTACGGGAACACTGAAGCTTTCTTT. This sequence encodes CASSLDPYGNTEAFF.

The gene calls are TRBV7-9 and TRBJ2-2; 8 nucleotides agree with TRBD2. With V trimmed by 0 bases and J by 3 bases, 3 bases remained unmatched. CDR1 and CDR2 (germline): SEHNR, FQNEAQ (reference sequence). CDR3 size: 16 residues. CDR3: CASSLAGRGDTGELFF. For the CDR3, the DNA is TGTGCCAGCAGCTTAGCCGGGAGGGGGGACACCGGGGAGCTGTTTTTT.

The count of this clone is one. This sequence joins TRBV7-2 and TRBJ2-1, with TRBD1 matching over 7 bases. CDR1 SGHTA and CDR2 FQGNSA come from the germline V gene. J gave up 3 bases and V 5 bases, and 7 bases lay outside the gene matches. The CDR3 runs 15 residues. CDR3 amino acids: CASSPGQRSYNEQFF. DNA of the CDR3: TGTGCCAGCAGCCCGGGACAGCGGAGCTACAATGAGCAGTTCTTC.

V gene TRBV19 combines with J gene TRBJ2-3; 7 bases line up with TRBD1. CDR1 and CDR2 from the germline V gene are LNHDA and SQIVND (reference sequence). The length of the CDR3 is 15 residues. The V gene end was trimmed by 4 bases and the J gene end by 6 bases; junction bases not matched to a gene: 10. CDR3 sequence: CASSTDRRSLDTQYF. For the CDR3, the DNA is TGTGCCAGTAGTACGGACAGGAGGTCATTGGATACGCAGTATTTT.

The chain has TRBV29-1 and TRBJ1-5, with 9 nucleotides matching TRBD1. V shed 6 bases and J 5 bases; nucleotides not matched to a gene: 5. The CDR3 is made up of 13 amino acids. The germline CDR1 and CDR2 sequences are SQVTM and ANQGSEA. As DNA, the CDR3 is TGCAGCGTGCTACAGGGGGCTGATCAGCCCCAGCATTTT. It codes for CSVLQGADQPQHF. The full variable domain, in which reference TRBV29-1 and TRBJ1-5 provide the parts outside the CDR3, is SAVISQKPSRDICQRGTSLTIQCQVDSQVTMMFWYRQQPGQSLTLIATANQGSEATYESGFVIDKFPISRPNLTFSTLTVSNMSPEDSSIYLCSVLQGADQPQHFGDGTRLSIL.

This clone showed up just once. The chain is built from TRBV5-1 and TRBJ2-3; 10 nucleotides agree with TRBD1. Trimming took 4 bases from V and 5 from J; bases not matched to a gene: 7. The CDR3 length is 15 residues. CDR1 and CDR2 from the germline V gene are SGHRS and YFSETQ. This CDR3 is CASSPGDRGVDTQYF. CDR3 coding DNA: TGCGCCAGCAGCCCGGGGGACAGGGGTGTAGATACGCAGTATTTT.

The chain has TRBV19 and TRBJ2-7, with TRBD2 as a possible D gene (5 bases). V lost 3 bases and J lost 3, with 15 bases in between. CDR3 size: 15 residues. Germline values: CDR1 LNHDA, CDR2 SQIVND (reference sequence). CDR3 in amino acids: CASSMSGRSHYEQYF. Here the CDR3 DNA reads TGTGCCAGTAGTATGAGCGGCAGAAGCCACTACGAGCAGTACTTC.

With respect to this clone: One end of the junction does not line up with germline, which may come from a read error. CDR3 bases: TGTGCAAGCAAAAGCGGCTCCTACAATGAGCAGTTCTTC. It yields the protein CASKSGSYNEQFF. The V gene is TRBV28, the J gene TRBJ2-1; a possible D gene is TRBD2 (5 bases). From germline, CDR1 is MDHEN and CDR2 SYDVKM. The CDR3 is made up of 13 amino acids.

The chain carries TRBV5-1 and TRBJ2-7; 11 nucleotides align to TRBD2. CDR1 is SGHRS and CDR2 is YFSETQ in the germline V gene. The CDR3 is 16 residues long. The trim removed 2 bases at V and 3 bases at J, leaving 7 bases unmatched. In DNA form, the CDR3 reads TGCGCCAGCAGCTTCGGGACTAGCGGAGGGGGCTACGAGCAGTACTTC. This gives the protein CASSFGTSGGGYEQYF.

Concerning this clone itself: Other DNA sequences of this sample code for an identical CDR3. This rearrangement joins TRBV9 to TRBJ2-5; the D is unclear. The germline V gene has CDR1 SGDLS and CDR2 YYNGEE. V lost 2 bases, J lost 0 bases, and 5 bases lay in between. The length of the CDR3 is 13 residues. CDR3 sequence (DNA): TGTGCCAGCAGCGTCGGGTACCAAGAGACCCAGTACTTC. It is translated as CASSVGYQETQYF.